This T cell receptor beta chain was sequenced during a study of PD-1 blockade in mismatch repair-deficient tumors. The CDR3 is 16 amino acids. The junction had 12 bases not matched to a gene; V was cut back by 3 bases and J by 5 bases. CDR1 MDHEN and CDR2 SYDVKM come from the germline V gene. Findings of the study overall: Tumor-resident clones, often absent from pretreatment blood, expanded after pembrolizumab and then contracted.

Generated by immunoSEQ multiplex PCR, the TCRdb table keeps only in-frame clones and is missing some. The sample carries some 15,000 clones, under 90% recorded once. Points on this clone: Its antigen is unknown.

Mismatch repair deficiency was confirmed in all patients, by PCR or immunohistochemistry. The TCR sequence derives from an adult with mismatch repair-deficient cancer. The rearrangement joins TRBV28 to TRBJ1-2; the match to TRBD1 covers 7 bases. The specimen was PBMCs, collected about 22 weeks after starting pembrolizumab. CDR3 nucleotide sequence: TGTGCCAGCAGTTTTAAATTAGGGGGCGATGGGTATGGCTACACCTTC. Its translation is CASSFKLGGDGYGYTF.